The rows below give T cell receptor beta chains drawn from one sample of a study of blood T cell repertoires in COVID-19. The method was immunoSEQ multiplex PCR; TCRdb's version includes in-frame clones alone and lacks a portion of them. The table lists about 99,000 clones, more than 75% of them singletons. Specimen: peripheral blood. The receptors come from a human donor in a cohort sampled during active COVID-19. Both conserved end residues are part of each CDR3.

>TRBJ1-5|TRBV2
CASKEETSNNQPQHF
>TRBJ2-1|TRBV25-1
CASSDRTSGGTNEQFF
>TRBJ2-1|TRBV6-2/TRBV6-3
CASSYVAGAYNEQFF
>TRBJ2-1|TRBV3-1/TRBV3-2
CASSQPPPTGVNEQFF
>TRBJ2-1|TRBV15
CATSTRQANEQFF
>TRBJ2-7|TRBV28
CASSLLSYEQYF
>TRBJ2-7|TRBV11-3
CASSLGPAGVSEQYF
>TRBJ2-3|TRBV11-1
CASSPRTSGSTDTQYF
>TRBJ2-2|TRBV19
CASTQGGAGELFF
>TRBJ2-2|TRBV25-1
CASSWDSHYTGELFF
>TRBJ2-3|TRBV30
CAWSRSGTERYF
>TRBJ2-3|TRBV11-3
CASSPSSGGAGTDTQYF
>TRBJ1-2|TRBV19
CASSAQGGGYTF
>TRBJ1-6|TRBV20-1
CSASRTGPRQGGNSPLHF
>TRBJ2-6|TRBV28
CASSLWDSLSGANVLTF
>TRBJ1-1|TRBV7-8
CASSLARGVTEAFF